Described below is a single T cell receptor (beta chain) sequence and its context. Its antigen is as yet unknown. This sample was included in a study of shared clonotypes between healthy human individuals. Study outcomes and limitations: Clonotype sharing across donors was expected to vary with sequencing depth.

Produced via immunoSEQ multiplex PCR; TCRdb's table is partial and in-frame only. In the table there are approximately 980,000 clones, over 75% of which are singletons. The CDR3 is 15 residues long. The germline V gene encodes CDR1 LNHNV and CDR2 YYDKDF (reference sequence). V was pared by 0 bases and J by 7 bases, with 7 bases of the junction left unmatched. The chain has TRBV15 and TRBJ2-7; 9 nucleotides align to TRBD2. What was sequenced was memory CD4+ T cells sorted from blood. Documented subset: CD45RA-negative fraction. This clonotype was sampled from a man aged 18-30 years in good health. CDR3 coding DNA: TGTGCCACCAGCAGAGAACTAGCGGGCCAGGGAGAGCAGTACTTC. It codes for CATSRELAGQGEQYF.